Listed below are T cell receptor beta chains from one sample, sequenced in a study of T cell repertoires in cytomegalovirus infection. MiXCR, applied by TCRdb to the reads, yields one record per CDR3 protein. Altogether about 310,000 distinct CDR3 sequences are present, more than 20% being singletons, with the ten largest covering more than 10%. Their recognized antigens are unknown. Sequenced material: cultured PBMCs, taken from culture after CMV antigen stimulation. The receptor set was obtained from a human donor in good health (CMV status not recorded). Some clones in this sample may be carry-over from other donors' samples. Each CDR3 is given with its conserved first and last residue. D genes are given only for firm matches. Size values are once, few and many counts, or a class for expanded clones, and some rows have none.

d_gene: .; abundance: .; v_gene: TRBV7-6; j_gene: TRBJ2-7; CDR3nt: TGTGCCAGCAGCCCACCGGGTCCCGAAGGCGAGCAGTACTTC; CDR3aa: CASSPPGPEGEQYF
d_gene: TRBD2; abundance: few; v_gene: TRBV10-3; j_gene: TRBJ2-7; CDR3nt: TGTGCCATCAGCGGGACTAGCGGAACCTACGAGCAGTACTTC; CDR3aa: CAISGTSGTYEQYF
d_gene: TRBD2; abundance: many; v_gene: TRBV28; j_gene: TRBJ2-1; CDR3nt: TGTGCCAGCAGTTTACGGGGTTTTGCGGGAGGGAAATACAATGAGCAGTTCTTC; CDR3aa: CASSLRGFAGGKYNEQFF
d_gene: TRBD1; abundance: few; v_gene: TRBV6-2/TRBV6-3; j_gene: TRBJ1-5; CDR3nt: TGTGCCAGCAGGACAGGGGTAGTCAATCAGCCCCAGCATTTT; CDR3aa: CASRTGVVNQPQHF
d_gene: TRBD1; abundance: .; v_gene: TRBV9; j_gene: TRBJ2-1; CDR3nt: TGTGCCAGCAGCGTCGGACAGGGGGCCCTTAGAGGCAATGAGCAGTTCTTC; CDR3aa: CASSVGQGALRGNEQFF
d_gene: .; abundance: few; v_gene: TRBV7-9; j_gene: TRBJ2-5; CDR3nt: TGTGCCAGCAGCTTCCGAACTCAATGGGAGACCCAGTACTTC; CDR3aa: CASSFRTQWETQYF
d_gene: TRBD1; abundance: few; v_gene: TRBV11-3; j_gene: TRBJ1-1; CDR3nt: TGTGCCAGCAGCTTAGATCTTGGAGGGGGCCCTGAAGCTTTCTTT; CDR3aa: CASSLDLGGGPEAFF
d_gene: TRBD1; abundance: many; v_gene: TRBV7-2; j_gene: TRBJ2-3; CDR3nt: TGTGCCAGCAGACGGGACAGGGCGGTCGGATGGGGCACAGATACGCAGTATTTT; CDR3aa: CASRRDRAVGWGTDTQYF
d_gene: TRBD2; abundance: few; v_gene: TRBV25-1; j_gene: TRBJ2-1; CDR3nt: TGTGCCAGCAGTGGGGGGGGACTAGCGGTGTTCCAGGGGGAGCAGTTCTTC; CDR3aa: CASSGGGLAVFQGEQFF
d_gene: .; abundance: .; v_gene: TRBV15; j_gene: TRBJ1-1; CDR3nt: TGTGCCACCAGCAGAGTAGTTGGGGCAGGGAATACTGAAGCTTTCTTT; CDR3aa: CATSRVVGAGNTEAFF
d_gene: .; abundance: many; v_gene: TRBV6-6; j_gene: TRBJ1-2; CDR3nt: TGTGCCAGCAGTTACGTCGGGGGGTGGTATGGCTACACCTTC; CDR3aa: CASSYVGGWYGYTF
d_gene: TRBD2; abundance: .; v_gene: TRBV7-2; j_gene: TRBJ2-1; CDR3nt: TGTGCCAGCAGCGTAAGCGGGAGGGACAATGAGCAGTTCTTC; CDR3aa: CASSVSGRDNEQFF
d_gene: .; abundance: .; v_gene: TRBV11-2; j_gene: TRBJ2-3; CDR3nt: TGTGCCAGCAGCCTCGGCGGGCAAGCGCAGTATTTT; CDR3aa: CASSLGGQAQYF
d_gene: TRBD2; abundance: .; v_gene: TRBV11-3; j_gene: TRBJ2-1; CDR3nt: TGTGCCAGCAGCCCGTCACTAGCGGGAGTCAATGAGCAGTTCTTC; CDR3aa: CASSPSLAGVNEQFF
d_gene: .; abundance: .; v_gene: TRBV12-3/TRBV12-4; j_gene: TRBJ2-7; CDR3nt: TGTGCCAGCAGCCAGGACGGAACCTACGAGCAGTACTTC; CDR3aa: CASSQDGTYEQYF
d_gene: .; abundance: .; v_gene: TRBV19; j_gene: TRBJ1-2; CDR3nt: TGTGCCATCCGACAGGACCTCGACCATGGCTACACCTTC; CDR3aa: CAIRQDLDHGYTF
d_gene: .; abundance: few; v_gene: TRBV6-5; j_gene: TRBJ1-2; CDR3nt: TGTGCCAGCAGTTACGACAGCGACTATGGCTACACCTTC; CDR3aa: CASSYDSDYGYTF
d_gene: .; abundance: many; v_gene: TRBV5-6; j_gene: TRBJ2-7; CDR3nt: TGTGCCAGCAGCCCCGAAGGTAGCAGGGTGGCCTACGAGCAGTACTTC; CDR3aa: CASSPEGSRVAYEQYF
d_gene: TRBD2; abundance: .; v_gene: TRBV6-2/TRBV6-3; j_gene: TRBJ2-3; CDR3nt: TGTGCCAGCAGTTACCCCTTAGCGGGAGGGCCGCATACGCAGTATTTT; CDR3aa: CASSYPLAGGPHTQYF
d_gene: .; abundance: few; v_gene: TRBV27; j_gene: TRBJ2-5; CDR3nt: TGTGCCAGCAGCTACCAGGGGCGAGGGCGGCAAGAGACCCAGTACTTC; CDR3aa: CASSYQGRGRQETQYF
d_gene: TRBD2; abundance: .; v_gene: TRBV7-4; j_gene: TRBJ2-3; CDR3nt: TGTGCCAGCAGCTTTTCAGTTGGACTAGCGAGTACAGATACGCAGTATTTT; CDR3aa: CASSFSVGLASTDTQYF
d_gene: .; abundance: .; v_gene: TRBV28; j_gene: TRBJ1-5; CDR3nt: TGTGCCAGCAGTTTGTGGAGAGGCAATCAGCCCCAGCATTTT; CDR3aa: CASSLWRGNQPQHF
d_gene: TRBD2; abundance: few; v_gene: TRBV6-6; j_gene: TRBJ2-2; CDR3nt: TGTGCCACCAGGGTTGAGGGGAGGGCCTGGACCGGGGAGCTGTTTTTT; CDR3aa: CATRVEGRAWTGELFF
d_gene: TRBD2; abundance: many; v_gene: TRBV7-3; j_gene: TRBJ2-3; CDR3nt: TGTGCCAGCAGCTTAAACGTCGGCGGGGGGGGCCGCGATACGCAGTATTTT; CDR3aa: CASSLNVGGGGRDTQYF
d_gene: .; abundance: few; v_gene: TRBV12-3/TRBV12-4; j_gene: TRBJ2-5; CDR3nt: TGTGCCAGCAGTTTCATGATGGGGGACCTGGGAGAGACCCAGTACTTC; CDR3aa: CASSFMMGDLGETQYF
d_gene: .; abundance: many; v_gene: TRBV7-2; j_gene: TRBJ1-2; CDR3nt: TGTGCCAGCAGCTTCAACGAGGGTCGGTATGGCTACACCTTC; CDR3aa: CASSFNEGRYGYTF
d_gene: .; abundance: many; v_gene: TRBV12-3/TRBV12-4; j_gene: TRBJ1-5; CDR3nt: TGTGCCAGCAGCCAACGGGACGGCGGGAGGTCCCAGCATTTT; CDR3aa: CASSQRDGGRSQHF
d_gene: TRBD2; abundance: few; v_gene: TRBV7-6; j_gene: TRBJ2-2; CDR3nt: TGTGCCAGCCGGCTAGCGGGACCCACCGGGGAGCTGTTTTTT; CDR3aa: CASRLAGPTGELFF
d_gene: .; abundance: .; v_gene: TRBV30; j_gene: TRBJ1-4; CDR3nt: TGTGCCTGGAGTGTAAGGGCCAGGGGAGGTGAAAAACTGTTTTTT; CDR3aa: CAWSVRARGGEKLFF
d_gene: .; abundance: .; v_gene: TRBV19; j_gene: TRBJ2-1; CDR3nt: TGTGCCAGTAGCGGTCCACGTACTGAGCAGTTCTTC; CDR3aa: CASSGPRTEQFF
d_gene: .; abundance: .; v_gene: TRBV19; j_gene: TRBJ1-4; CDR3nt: TGTGCCAGTAGTATTCTAAAAAAACCCGGAGGAGGGGAAAAACTGTTTTTT; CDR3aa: CASSILKKPGGGEKLFF
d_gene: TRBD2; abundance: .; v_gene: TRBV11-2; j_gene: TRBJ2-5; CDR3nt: TGTGCCAGCAGCGAAAACTCCGGGACTAGCGAGACCCAGTACTTC; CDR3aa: CASSENSGTSETQYF
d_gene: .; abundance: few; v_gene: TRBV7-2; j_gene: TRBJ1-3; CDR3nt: TGTGCCAGCCGCCTCGCGGCGTCCGCTGGAAACACCATATATTTT; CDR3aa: CASRLAASAGNTIYF
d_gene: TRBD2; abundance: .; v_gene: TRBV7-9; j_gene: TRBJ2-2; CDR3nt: TGTGCCAGCAGCTTAGAGGGCCTAGCGGTCCCCGATGTTTTT; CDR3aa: CASSLEGLAVPDVF
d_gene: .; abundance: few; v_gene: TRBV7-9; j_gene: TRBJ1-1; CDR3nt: TGTGCCAGCAGCTTGGGATGGGAAGCTTTCTTT; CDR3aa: CASSLGWEAFF
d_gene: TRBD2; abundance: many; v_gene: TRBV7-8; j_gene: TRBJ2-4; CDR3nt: TGTGCCAGCAGCCTAAGGGGACTAGCGGGAGGGCTGGTAGCCAAAAACATTCAGTACTTC; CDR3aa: CASSLRGLAGGLVAKNIQYF
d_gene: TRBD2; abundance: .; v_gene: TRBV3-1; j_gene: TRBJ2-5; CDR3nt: TGTGCCAGCAGCCATCAAGCGGGAGTGGGACAAGAGACCCAGTACTTC; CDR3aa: CASSHQAGVGQETQYF
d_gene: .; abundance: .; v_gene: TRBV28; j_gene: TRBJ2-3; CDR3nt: TGTGCCAGCTTTGGACTCAGCACAGATACGCAGTATTTT; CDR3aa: CASFGLSTDTQYF
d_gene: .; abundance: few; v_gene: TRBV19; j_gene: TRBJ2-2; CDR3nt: TGTGCCAGTAGAATTGAGGGAGCTGGCACCGGGGAGCTGTTTTTT; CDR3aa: CASRIEGAGTGELFF
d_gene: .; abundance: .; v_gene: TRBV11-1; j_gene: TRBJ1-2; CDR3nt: TGTGCCAGCAGTCAAGACAGTTATAACTATGGCTACACCTTC; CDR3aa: CASSQDSYNYGYTF
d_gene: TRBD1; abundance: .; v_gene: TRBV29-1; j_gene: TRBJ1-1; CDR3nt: TGCAGCTCCGGACAGGGGAACACTGAAGCTTTCTTT; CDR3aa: CSSGQGNTEAFF
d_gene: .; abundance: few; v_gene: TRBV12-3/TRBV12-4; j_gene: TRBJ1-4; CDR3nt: TGTGCCAGCAGGTACAGGGAGGATGAAAAACTGTTTTTT; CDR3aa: CASRYREDEKLFF
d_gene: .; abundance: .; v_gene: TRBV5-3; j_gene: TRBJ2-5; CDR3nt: TGTGCCAGCAGCCCCCTCTTGGTCGGGGAGACCCAGTACTTC; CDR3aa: CASSPLLVGETQYF
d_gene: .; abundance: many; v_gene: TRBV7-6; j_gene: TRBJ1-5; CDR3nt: TGTGCCAGCAGCCTTGGAGAGGGTATCGGCAATCAGCCCCAGCATTTT; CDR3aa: CASSLGEGIGNQPQHF
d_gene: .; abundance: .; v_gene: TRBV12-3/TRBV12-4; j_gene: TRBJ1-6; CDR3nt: TGTGCCAGCGGAACCCTCGGGACAACCCTCGGTGACATCACCCCCCACTTT; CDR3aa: CASGTLGTTLGDITPHF
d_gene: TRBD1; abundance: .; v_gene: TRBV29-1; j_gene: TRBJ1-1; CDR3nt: TGCAGCGTAACCGGGACAGGGGGCCCGAACACTGAAGCTTTCTTT; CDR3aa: CSVTGTGGPNTEAFF
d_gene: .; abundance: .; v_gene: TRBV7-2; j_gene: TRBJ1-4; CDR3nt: TGTGCCAGCAGCTTGGGCAGGAGTAATGAAAAACTGTTTTTT; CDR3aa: CASSLGRSNEKLFF
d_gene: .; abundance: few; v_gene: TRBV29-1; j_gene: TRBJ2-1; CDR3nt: TGCAGCGTTGAAGAGCGGGCGTCCTACAATGAGCAGTTCTTC; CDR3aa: CSVEERASYNEQFF
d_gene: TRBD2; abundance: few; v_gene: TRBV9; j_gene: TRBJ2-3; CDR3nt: TGTGCCAGCAGCGTAAGCGGGAGGGAGTCTGATACGCAGTATTTT; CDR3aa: CASSVSGRESDTQYF
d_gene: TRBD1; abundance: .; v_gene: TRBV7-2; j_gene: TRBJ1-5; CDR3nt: TGTGCCAGCAGCTTAGGAGGGACAGGGACCAATCAGCCCCAGCATTTT; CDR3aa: CASSLGGTGTNQPQHF
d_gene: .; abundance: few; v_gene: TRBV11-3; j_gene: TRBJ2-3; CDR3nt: TGTGCCAGCAGCTTCGAGGCGGGACCCACAGATACGCAGTATTTT; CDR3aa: CASSFEAGPTDTQYF
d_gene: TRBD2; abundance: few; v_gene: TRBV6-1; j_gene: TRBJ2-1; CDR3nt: TGTGCCAGCTATCCAGCGGGAAGCTCCTACAATGAGCAGTTCTTC; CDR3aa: CASYPAGSSYNEQFF
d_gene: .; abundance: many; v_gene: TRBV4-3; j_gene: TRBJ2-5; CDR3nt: TGCGCCAGCATGTGTGAGGAGACCCAGTACTTC; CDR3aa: CASMCEETQYF